The T cell receptor (beta chain) described here comes from a study of OX40 agonist ivuxolimab in advanced cancers. Sequencing was performed with immunoSEQ multiplex PCR; in TCRdb, only in-frame clones are kept and a portion is missing. Among tens of thousands of clones listed, around 87% were seen once. The CDR3 totals 16 residues. Per the germline V gene, CDR1 is SGHAT and CDR2 is FQNNGV. Trimming cost V 4 bases and J 2 bases; bases outside gene matches: 3. The receptor comes from an adult with an advanced solid tumor such as melanoma, head and neck, liver or kidney cancer. The sample here was CD4+ or CD8+ T cells sorted from blood, taken in a trial of the OX40 agonist ivuxolimab. The chain couples TRBV11-2 to TRBJ2-7; the match to TRBD2 covers 15 bases. The CDR3 sequence is CASSSGTSGGTYEQYF. The CDR3 DNA sequence: TGTGCCAGCAGCTCCGGGACTAGCGGGGGGACCTACGAGCAGTACTTC.